Listed here are 17 T cell receptor beta chains from one sample, sequenced in a study of blood T cell repertoires in COVID-19. Generated by immunoSEQ multiplex PCR, the TCRdb table keeps only in-frame clones and is missing some. In the table there are more than 150,000 clones, around 80% of which are singletons. Sequenced input: PBMCs or T cells enriched from blood (not recorded which). The receptors here all came from a man aged 45-65 years who had recovered from COVID-19.

This chain links TRBV5-1 with TRBJ2-2; TRBD2 is a possible D gene (5 bases). Germline V lookup: CDR1 SGHRS, CDR2 YFSETQ. V lost 1 base and J lost 8, with 15 bases in between. CDR3 length: 15 residues. The CDR3 here is CASSLYGSPSGELFF. In DNA, the CDR3 is TGCGCCAGCAGCTTGTATGGGAGTCCATCTGGGGAGCTGTTTTTT.

This clone is a singleton in its sample. The chain joins TRBV9 to TRBJ1-6; no clear D. The germline V gene has CDR1 SGDLS and CDR2 YYNGEE. CDR3 length equals 15 residues. The V gene lost 4 bases and the J gene lost 9 bases, with 17 bases spanning the gap. CDR3 loop: CASSPLVGVGSPLHF. DNA for the CDR3: TGTGCCAGCAGCCCCCTTGTCGGGGTAGGTTCACCCCTCCACTTT.

The V call is TRBV7-3, the J call TRBJ1-6; D gene unclear. Germline CDR1 SGHTA, CDR2 FQGTGA. The V end was cut by 5 bases, the J end by 6 bases, with 8 bases between. This CDR3 is built from 13 residues. CDR3: CASSPGLNSPLHF. The CDR3 nucleotides read TGTGCCAGCAGCCCGGGTCTTAATTCACCCCTCCACTTT.

V gene TRBV5-1 combines with J gene TRBJ1-2, with D uncertain. This CDR3 contains 12 residues. The germline CDR1 and CDR2 sequences are SGHRS and YFSETQ. The V gene lost 0 bases and the J gene lost 6 bases, with 6 bases spanning the gap. The CDR3: CASSLAPDGYTF. For the CDR3, the DNA is TGCGCCAGCAGCTTGGCCCCTGATGGCTACACCTTC.

The V gene is TRBV5-5, the J gene TRBJ2-7; TRBD2 aligns across 7 bases. V was pared by 7 bases and J by 10 bases, with 23 bases of the junction left unmatched. There are 16 residues in the CDR3. Germline V gene sequence: CDR1 SGHKS, CDR2 YYEKEE (reference sequence). The CDR3 DNA is TGTGCCAGCGACAATGGGAGGGTAGCGGGCCAAACCTCTCAGTACTTC. It yields the protein CASDNGRVAGQTSQYF.

This chain uses TRBV10-1 with TRBJ2-7; 10 bases are shared with TRBD1. CDR3 length: 14 residues. Germline-derived CDR1 and CDR2 are WNHNN and SYGVQD (reference sequence). V was pared by 5 bases and J by 2 bases, with 3 bases of the junction left unmatched. The CDR3 protein is CASSLGQGAYEQYF. For the CDR3, the DNA is TGCGCCAGCAGTCTTGGACAGGGGGCCTACGAGCAGTACTTC.

V gene TRBV27 combines with J gene TRBJ2-7; D perhaps matches TRBD1 (6 bases). CDR1 is MNHEY, CDR2 SMNVEV, per germline (reference sequence). CDR3 length equals 14 residues. Trimming took 5 bases from V and 6 from J, leaving 17 bases between them. The CDR3 is CASSTGMGPVEQYF. Written as DNA, the CDR3 is TGTGCCAGCAGTACAGGGATGGGACCTGTCGAGCAGTACTTC.

The gene calls are TRBV24-1 and TRBJ2-1, with a tentative D call TRBD2 (5 bases). The CDR3 is made up of 14 amino acids. CDR1 and CDR2 (germline): KGHDR, SFDVKD. V was pared by 4 bases and J by 8 bases, with 14 bases between. CDR3 loop: CATSDNWELDEQFF. CDR3 in DNA: TGTGCCACCAGTGACAACTGGGAGTTAGATGAGCAGTTCTTC.

This clone appeared a few times. The chain has TRBV27 and TRBJ1-1, with D unclear. The V gene lost 4 bases and the J gene lost 0 bases, with 6 bases spanning the gap. The CDR3 runs 13 residues. Germline V gives CDR1 MNHEY, CDR2 SMNVEV (reference sequence). CDR3 region: CASSSGMNTEAFF. CDR3 DNA sequence: TGTGCCAGCAGTTCAGGTATGAACACTGAAGCTTTCTTT.

As concerns this clone: The sample has other DNA sequences that encode this CDR3 too. The genes are TRBV5-1 and TRBJ1-5, with D hard to call. V lost 2 bases and J lost 0, with 6 bases in between. The CDR3 consists of 14 residues. In germline, CDR1 is SGHRS, CDR2 YFSETQ. CDR3 residues: CASSLTGSNQPQHF. The CDR3 nucleotides are TGCGCCAGCAGCTTAACGGGTAGCAATCAGCCCCAGCATTTT.

The CDR3 region has the DNA TGTGCCAGCAGCCAAGATGAACTAGCTCAGAGGGAGCAGTTCTTC. It yields the protein CASSQDELAQREQFF. This chain uses TRBV3-1 (or the pseudogene TRBV3-2) with TRBJ2-1, with TRBD2 as a possible D gene (6 bases). CDR3 length: 15 residues. Germline V gene sequence: CDR1 LGHDT, CDR2 YNNKEL (reference sequence). V gave up 0 bases and J gave up 10 bases, with 16 bases separating them.

The J gene is TRBJ1-4, the V gene TRBV5-6; D perhaps matches TRBD1 (5 bases). Germline CDR1 is SGHDT and CDR2 is YYEEEE. The V gene lost 3 bases and the J gene lost 8 bases, with 17 bases spanning the gap. This CDR3 region has 15 residues. The DNA for the CDR3 is TGTGCCAGCAGCTCATATGACAGACTCCGGGAAAAACTGTTTTTT. It encodes CASSSYDRLREKLFF.

This chain connects TRBV28 to TRBJ1-3, with 8 bases matching TRBD1. The J segment lost 0 bases and the V segment lost 6 bases, leaving 4 bases of the junction unmatched. Germline CDR1 is MDHEN and CDR2 is SYDVKM. CDR3 length: 15 residues. The CDR3 is CASSPQGGSGNTIYF. The CDR3 DNA sequence: TGTGCCAGCAGCCCACAGGGGGGCTCTGGAAACACCATATATTTT.

The J gene is TRBJ2-7, the V gene TRBV6-5; no clear D gene. V was clipped by 0 bases and J by 7 bases, with 4 bases between them. The CDR3 consists of 11 residues. Germline V CDR1 and CDR2: MNHEY, SVGAGI. The CDR3 spells CASSYSSEQYF. The CDR3 DNA is TGTGCCAGCAGTTACTCCTCGGAGCAGTACTTC.

The chain's CDR3 is CASGMDTNTGELFF. DNA for the CDR3: TGTGCCAGCGGGATGGACACGAACACCGGGGAGCTGTTTTTT. The V call is TRBV27, the J call TRBJ2-2, with a tentative D call TRBD1 (5 bases). Germline CDR1 MNHEY, CDR2 SMNVEV (reference sequence). This CDR3 has 14 residues. V was trimmed by 8 bases and J by 0 bases, leaving 10 bases between them.

The chain is built from TRBV28 and TRBJ2-6, with 8 bases aligning to TRBD2. Germline CDR1 reads MDHEN; CDR2 reads SYDVKM. J was trimmed by 0 bases and V by 7 bases; bases with no gene match: 8. CDR3 length: 17 amino acids. CDR3 in amino acids: CASTHGGEPSGANVLTF. The CDR3 DNA is TGTGCCAGCACCCACGGGGGGGAACCCTCTGGGGCCAACGTCCTGACTTTC.

V gene TRBV7-9 combines with J gene TRBJ1-1, with 9 bases fitting TRBD1. This CDR3 is built from 12 residues. In germline, CDR1 is SEHNR, CDR2 FQNEAQ (reference sequence). V lost 6 bases and J lost 5; bases outside the gene matches: 1. The CDR3 nucleotides are TGTGCCAGCAGGACAGGGGGGACTGAAGCTTTCTTT. Translation: CASRTGGTEAFF.